This T cell receptor beta chain comes out of a study of blood T cells in healthy people across ages (dated by TCRdb to 2014 to 2015). Describing the broader study: In model experiments, template switching captured roughly one uniquely barcoded TCR beta cDNA molecule for every two T cells. Using deep sequencing normalized with unique cDNA molecular identifiers, the study measured how TCR beta repertoire diversity changes with age. The donors were split into four age groups: young (average roughly 15 years), middle-aged (39), aged (about 62) and long-lived (approximately 80). Donors of different ages were randomly distributed across sequencing lanes to avoid experimental bias. The study analyzed two additional independent replicas of 1 million unique cDNA reads from the same blood draw for two donors, one aged 18 to 30 and one aged 80 or older.

Broader findings and caveats from the paper: Conclusive comparison of naive and antigen-experienced compartments was prevented by the profiling of bulk unsorted PBMCs. Estimates of total diversity based on one million sequenced T cells were considered lower bounds and underestimates. The CMV infection status of donors was not known, potentially confounding age-related changes in expanded clonotypes. There was a strong correlation between observed TCR beta diversity and the percentage of naive T cells measured by flow cytometry. Compared with the aged group, the long-lived group had more naive CD4+ T cells, fewer expanded clones and increased TCR diversity, suggesting age selection. Observed TCR beta diversity per million T cells fell roughly linearly with age, and a significant reduction was already apparent by age around 39.

Note on this clonotype: Its antigen remains unidentified. No much larger clonotype is one base removed from it; base qualities were not supplied.

V was cut back by 3 bases and J by 5 bases, leaving a gap of 17 bases between them. CDR1 is given as DFQATT and CDR2 as SNEGSKA, both from the germline V gene (reference sequence). The CDR3 runs 16 amino acids, cysteine and phenylalanine included. The DNA shown is the 48-base CDR3, in frame from base 1. Receptor libraries were prepared by 5' RACE. Sequenced on an Illumina HiSeq 2500. A second PCR of about 7 to 12 cycles was run with a J-beta primer mix and a sample-barcoded 5' primer. A template-switch 5' adaptor carrying 12 random nucleotides introduced a unique molecular identifier onto each TCR beta cDNA molecule. At least 2.5 million CDR3-containing paired-end reads were obtained from each sample. First-strand cDNA was synthesized from all RNA with the Mint cDNA synthesis kit, primed by a TRBC-specific oligonucleotide. After uracil-DNA glycosylase treatment, a first 18-cycle PCR used universal primers M1SS and BC2_uni_R on all cDNA. In the source study's methods: Normalization of each sample was performed by random selection of 1 million high-quality reads, each carrying a distinct molecular identifier. Instead of being binned into consensus sequences, reads that shared molecular identifiers were thrown out. MiTCR, with a Q25 quality threshold and the strictest error-elimination algorithm, was used for CDR3 identification, clonotype clustering and error correction. A nonparametric unseen species model with Euler transformation was used to estimate lower-bound total TCR beta diversity. Through fastp at Q25 and MiXCR, TCRdb rebuilt clones from the public reads, retaining in-frame beta chains. For every CDR3 protein sequence, its rows merge into one entry that carries the most common genes and DNA. What appears here as the V and J calls and clone size reflects TCRdb's work, not the paper's. This sample has over 600,000 distinct CDR3 sequences in its table, and about 46% of those were observed once. In total, the top ten clones hold roughly 20% of the sample.

Donors were 35 to 40 systemically healthy Caucasian individuals from Russia aged roughly 6 to 95 years. Ten milliliters of peripheral blood were drawn from each donor into EDTA-treated Vacutainer tubes. PBMCs were isolated by Ficoll-Paque density-gradient centrifugation, with at least 7 million obtained per sample. Total RNA, at least 6 micrograms per sample, was extracted from PBMCs with Trizol reagent. The percentages of naive CD45RAhigh/CD27high T cells were determined by flow cytometry on a PBMC aliquot from every donor. The receptor chain draws on TRBV20-1 and TRBJ1-6, with a weak D call of TRBD1 (5 bases match). Sequencing was done on a sample of blood. The clonotype was recovered from an elderly man in good health. Read as DNA, the sequence is TGCAGTGCTAGTCCCCCTACGGGGCGGAATAATTCACCCCTCCACTTT. It translates as CSASPPTGRNNSPLHF.